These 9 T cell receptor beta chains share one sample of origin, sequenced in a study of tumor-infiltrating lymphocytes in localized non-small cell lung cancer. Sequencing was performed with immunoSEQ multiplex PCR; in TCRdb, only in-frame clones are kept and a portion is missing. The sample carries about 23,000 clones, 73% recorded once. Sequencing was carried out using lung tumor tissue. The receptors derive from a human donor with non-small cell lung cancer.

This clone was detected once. The CDR3 is CASSWEDTYEQYF. Here the CDR3 DNA reads TGCGCCAGCAGCTGGGAAGATACCTACGAGCAGTACTTC. This chain links TRBV5-1 with TRBJ2-7; D is ambiguous. The CDR3 is made up of 13 amino acids. CDR1 is SGHRS and CDR2 is YFSETQ in the germline V gene. V was clipped by 3 bases and J by 2 bases, with 9 bases between them.

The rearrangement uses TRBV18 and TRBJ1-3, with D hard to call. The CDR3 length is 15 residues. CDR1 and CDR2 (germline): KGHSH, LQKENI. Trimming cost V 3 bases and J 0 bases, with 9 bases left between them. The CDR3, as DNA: TGTGCCAGCTCACCGGCGGCCCGCTCTGGAAACACCATATATTTT. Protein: CASSPAARSGNTIYF.

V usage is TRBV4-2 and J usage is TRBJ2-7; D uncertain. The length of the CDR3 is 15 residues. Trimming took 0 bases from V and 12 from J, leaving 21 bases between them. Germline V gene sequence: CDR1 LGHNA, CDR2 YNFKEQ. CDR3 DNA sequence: TGTGCCAGCAGCCAAGACGATTCGGCACCGAGAGACGGGTACTTC. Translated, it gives CASSQDDSAPRDGYF.

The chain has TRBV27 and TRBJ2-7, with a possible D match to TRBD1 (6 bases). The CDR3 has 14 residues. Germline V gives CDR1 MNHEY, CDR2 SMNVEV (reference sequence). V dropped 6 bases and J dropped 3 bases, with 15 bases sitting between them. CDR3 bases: TGTGCCAGCAGAGCCACTAGGGGGAACTACGAGCAGTACTTC. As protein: CASRATRGNYEQYF.

CDR3 sequence reads: CASSLGRLLANYGYTF. The CDR3 DNA sequence: TGTGCCAGCAGCTTAGGGCGACTCTTAGCTAACTATGGCTACACCTTC. J is TRBJ1-2 and V is TRBV5-6; D remains ambiguous. Germline values: CDR1 SGHDT, CDR2 YYEEEE. V gave up 2 bases and J gave up 0 bases, with 14 bases separating them. The CDR3 runs to 16 residues.

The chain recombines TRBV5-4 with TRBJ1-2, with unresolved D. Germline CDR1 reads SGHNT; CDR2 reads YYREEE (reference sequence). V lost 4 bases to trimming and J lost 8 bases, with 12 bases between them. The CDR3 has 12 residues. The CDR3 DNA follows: TGTGCCAGCAGCCTCACGGCGGGAGGCTACACCTTC. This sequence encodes CASSLTAGGYTF.

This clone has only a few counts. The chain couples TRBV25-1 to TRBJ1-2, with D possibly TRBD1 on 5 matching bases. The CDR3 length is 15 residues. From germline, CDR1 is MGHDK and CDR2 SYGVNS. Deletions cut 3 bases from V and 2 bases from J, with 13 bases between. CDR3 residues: CASSESGRVNYGYTF. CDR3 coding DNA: TGTGCCAGCAGTGAGTCAGGCAGGGTCAACTATGGCTACACCTTC.

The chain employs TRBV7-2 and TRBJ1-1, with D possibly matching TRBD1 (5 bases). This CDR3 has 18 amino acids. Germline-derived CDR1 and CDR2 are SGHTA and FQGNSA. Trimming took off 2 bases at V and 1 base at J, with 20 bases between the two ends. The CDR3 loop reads CASSLRGGAGRWNTEAFF. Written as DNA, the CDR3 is TGTGCCAGCAGCTTACGGGGCGGCGCGGGCAGGTGGAACACTGAAGCTTTCTTT.

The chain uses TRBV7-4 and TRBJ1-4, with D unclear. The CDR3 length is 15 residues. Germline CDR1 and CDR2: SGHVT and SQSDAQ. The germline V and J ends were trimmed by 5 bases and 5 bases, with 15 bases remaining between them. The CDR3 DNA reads TGTGCCAGCAGCCCTCCTACCCGGAACAATGAAAAACTGTTTTTT. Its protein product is CASSPPTRNNEKLFF.